This T cell receptor beta chain was captured in a study of blood T cell repertoires in COVID-19. Study background: The United States, Italy and Spain supplied acute and convalescent COVID-19 samples. PBMCs, B-cell-depleted T cells, or T cells were the source of the cDNA or gDNA that made up the material.

Authors' methods: Amplification from reference gene primers served as the basis for estimated nucleated cell counts. TCRdb's table, derived via immunoSEQ multiplex PCR, lists solely in-frame clones and lacks some. V, J and clone size derive from that table, while D and trimming were established from the DNA sequence. The profile shows roughly 220,000 clones, 80% to 90% of them singletons. This clone was counted a single time. Germline CDR1 and CDR2: LGHNA and YSLEER. This CDR3 is built from 15 residues. J lost 8 bases, V lost 5 bases, and 5 bases had no gene match. This clonotype originated in a man aged 25 to 40 with active or convalescent COVID-19. The chain carries TRBV4-3 and TRBJ2-1, with TRBD2 matching over 14 bases. The specimen was peripheral blood. The CDR3 bases are TGCGCCAGCAGCTCCGGGACTAGCGGGGGCCATGAGCAGTTCTTC. This translates into CASSSGTSGGHEQFF.